This TCR beta chain derives from a study of T cells after yellow fever vaccination. Study-level information: Sorting on CD3, CD45RA, CCR7 and CD95 yielded EM, EMRA, CM and Tscm memory subsets.

UMIs and a universal primer site were added when TCR cDNA was made by 5'RACE template switching. MiXCR was run by TCRdb on the 5' RACE reads, yielding one entry per CDR3 protein. The sample has about 30,000 distinct CDR3 sequences, 6.3% seen once. Germline CDR1 is KGHDR and CDR2 is SFDVKD. Trimming shortened V by 5 bases and J by 1 base, and 2 bases separated the two germline ends. The CDR3 sequence is 12 residues long. Study-level points and caveats: Repertoires sorted by FACS could include abundant clonotypes that are contaminants from the bulk population.

The sample holds many counts of this clonotype. The TCR comes from a man aged 25 to 45 who received the YFV17D yellow fever vaccine. The chain uses TRBV24-1 and TRBJ1-5; D is undetermined. Sequencing was performed on PBMCs, either bulk or a sorted T-cell subset (CD4+, CD8+, memory, or dextramer-sorted; not recorded which), taken on the day of the yellow fever booster vaccination. The CDR3 is CATSASNQPQHF. The CDR3 DNA follows: TGTGCCACCAGTGCGAGCAATCAGCCCCAGCATTTT.